The following is a T cell receptor (beta chain) sequence with its context. The CDR3 length is 17 residues. Germline lookup yields CDR1 DFQATT and CDR2 SNEGSKA (reference sequence). V trimming: 1 base; J trimming: 5 bases; junction bases outside the gene matches: 11. These data are taken from a study of response to subunit inactivated influenza vaccine. TCRdb processed the RT-PCR reads anew with MiXCR; each CDR3 protein has one entry. The sample includes approximately 490,000 distinct CDR3 sequences, about 7.2% seen only once; the top ten take roughly 14%. The chain couples TRBV20-1 to TRBJ2-2; 9 positions match TRBD1. The sequence derives from a man aged 50-75 years who received an inactivated influenza vaccine. Source: PBMCs from blood, taken around 25 months after vaccination. The CDR3 region has the DNA TGCAGTGCTAGAGCGCCCGTGGGGACAGGGCAAACCGGGGAGCTGTTTTTT. It specifies CSARAPVGTGQTGELFF.